The 26 T cell receptor beta chains below come from one sample, sequenced in a study of blood T cell repertoires in COVID-19. The table came from immunoSEQ multiplex PCR; TCRdb's copy has only in-frame clones and leaves some out. The sample comprises 90,000 to 120,000 clones, approximately 91% of which are singletons, and about 1% rests with the top ten. The source material was peripheral blood. These receptors all come from a man between 60 and 70 years old with acute or convalescent COVID-19.

CDR3 sequence reads: CATSDPSGISYNEQFF. The CDR3 coding sequence is TGTGCCACCAGTGACCCTAGCGGGATTTCCTACAATGAGCAGTTCTTC. This chain links TRBV24-1 with TRBJ2-1; TRBD2 matches 9 bases. The trim removed 4 bases at V and 1 base at J, leaving 4 bases unmatched. This CDR3 region has 16 residues. Germline CDR1 KGHDR, CDR2 SFDVKD.

The chain uses TRBV6-5 and TRBJ1-1, with 10 bases fitting TRBD1. The CDR3 is made up of 14 amino acids. Unmatched junction bases numbered 3, after V lost 7 bases and J lost 1 base. Per the germline V gene, CDR1 is MNHEY and CDR2 is SVGAGI. CDR3 sequence (DNA): TGTGCCAGCACCTGGACAGGGGGGAACACTGAAGCTTTCTTT. The encoded protein is CASTWTGGNTEAFF.

The chain recombines TRBV5-1 with TRBJ1-4; D gene uncertain. From germline, CDR1 is SGHRS and CDR2 YFSETQ. The CDR3 runs to 14 residues. Trimming removed 3 bases at V and 8 bases at J, with 14 bases between. The CDR3 here is CASSYRGEVEKLFF. The CDR3 coding sequence is TGCGCCAGCAGCTACCGAGGCGAGGTGGAAAAACTGTTTTTT.

This clone came up once. V is TRBV3-1 (or the pseudogene TRBV3-2) and J is TRBJ2-3; 7 bases are shared with TRBD2. Germline V gene lookup returns CDR1 LGHDT and CDR2 YNNKEL (reference sequence). J lost 8 bases, V lost 2 bases, and 13 bases had no gene match. CDR3 length: 16 amino acids. As DNA, the CDR3 is TGTGCCAGCAGCCAAATCCTGGGGGGGGGAGCAGGTACGCAGTATTTT. Translated: CASSQILGGGAGTQYF.

The chain recombines TRBV6-5 with TRBJ1-4, with D perhaps matching TRBD1 (6 bases). Trimming shortened V by 5 bases and J by 5 bases, and 15 bases separated the two germline ends. CDR1 is MNHEY, CDR2 SVGAGI, per germline. This CDR3 comprises 15 residues. CDR3 loop: CASSPLTGPNEKLFF. As DNA, the CDR3 is TGTGCCAGCAGTCCACTGACAGGACCCAATGAAAAACTGTTTTTT.

The chain has TRBV3-1 (or the pseudogene TRBV3-2) and TRBJ1-2, with 7 bases identical to TRBD1. With V trimmed by 5 bases and J by 11 bases, 26 bases remained unmatched. CDR3 length: 18 amino acids. Germline V lookup: CDR1 LGHDT, CDR2 YNNKEL (reference sequence). This chain's CDR3 is CASSSEAGGPRGSTPYTF. The DNA for the CDR3 is TGTGCCAGCAGCTCAGAGGCAGGGGGACCAAGAGGCTCCACCCCATACACCTTC.

This clone occurred once. The chain links TRBV27 to TRBJ1-2, with a possible D match to TRBD1 (6 bases). The CDR3 is 13 amino acids. Deletions cut 6 bases from V and 6 bases from J, with 14 bases between. Germline CDR1 MNHEY, CDR2 SMNVEV (reference sequence). The DNA for the CDR3 is TGTGCCAGCAGCCCTCCCCAGGGGCATGGCTACACCTTC. It codes for CASSPPQGHGYTF.

To note about this clone: The junction shows a germline mismatch at one end, possibly a read error. V usage is TRBV28 and J usage is TRBJ1-5, with D hard to call. The CDR3 contains 11 residues. Germline values: CDR1 MDHEN, CDR2 SYDVKM. The CDR3: CASSFNRPQHF. Written as DNA, the CDR3 is TGTGCCAGCAGTTTTAATCGGCCCCAGCATTTT.

The gene calls are TRBV28 and TRBJ1-5, with 8 bases fitting TRBD1. The CDR3 spans 14 residues. The germline gives CDR1 MDHEN, CDR2 SYDVKM. V lost 5 bases and J lost 2; bases outside the gene matches: 2. CDR3 nucleotide sequence: TGTGCCAGCAGTACAGGGGGAGGCAATCAGCCCCAGCATTTT. Translated: CASSTGGGNQPQHF.

This chain connects TRBV11-2 to TRBJ1-3; no reliable D call. The CDR3 spans 15 residues. The germline V and J ends were trimmed by 3 bases and 1 base, with 10 bases remaining between them. Looked up from germline, CDR1 is SGHAT and CDR2 is FQNNGV. The CDR3 region is CASSFQPGSGNTIYF. The CDR3 DNA reads TGTGCCAGCAGCTTTCAGCCGGGTTCTGGAAACACCATATATTTT.

The CDR3 is CASTVNEGALGDTQYF. CDR3 sequence (DNA): TGTGCCAGCACAGTGAATGAGGGAGCCTTGGGAGATACGCAGTATTTT. V gene TRBV2 combines with J gene TRBJ2-3, with D possibly being TRBD2 (5 bases). CDR1 and CDR2 (germline): SNHLY, FYNNEI. The CDR3 runs to 16 residues. The V and J ends lost 7 bases and 5 bases respectively, with 22 bases between them.

The V gene is TRBV10-3, the J gene TRBJ1-1; maybe TRBD1 (6 bases). CDR1 and CDR2 from the germline V gene are ENHRY and SYGVKD. CDR3 length: 12 residues. V lost 10 bases and J 2 bases, leaving 11 bases between the germline ends. The CDR3 DNA sequence: TGTGCCACCGGACAGATCAACACTGAAGCTTTCTTT. Amino acid sequence: CATGQINTEAFF.

In this sample, this clone turned up once. The chain carries TRBV7-9 and TRBJ2-3, with D unclear. V was trimmed by 2 bases and J by 5 bases, leaving 5 bases between them. Germline V gene lookup returns CDR1 SEHNR and CDR2 FQNEAQ (reference sequence). The CDR3 has 12 residues. The chain's CDR3 is CASSLSVDTQYF. The CDR3 DNA is TGTGCCAGCAGCTTATCTGTAGATACGCAGTATTTT.

A single count supports this clone. The chain links TRBV5-1 to TRBJ2-7, with 10 nucleotides matching TRBD1. V lost 0 bases to trimming and J lost 1 base; unmatched junction nucleotides: 4. CDR1 is SGHRS and CDR2 is YFSETQ in the germline V gene. CDR3 length: 16 amino acids. CDR3 sequence (DNA): TGCGCCAGCAGCTTGGGAGGACAGGGGGGTTCCTACGAGCAGTACTTC. Translated: CASSLGGQGGSYEQYF.

This rearrangement joins TRBV12-5 to TRBJ2-2; weak D call: TRBD2 (5 bases). CDR3 length: 15 amino acids. CDR1 is LGHNT and CDR2 is FRNRAP in the germline V gene. Trimming shortened V by 5 bases and J by 3 bases, and 13 bases separated the two germline ends. As DNA, the CDR3 is TGTGCTAGTGGTCCCGGGAACCTGGACACCGGGGAGCTGTTTTTT. Translation gives CASGPGNLDTGELFF.

V is TRBV7-2 and J is TRBJ2-7; 10 bases match TRBD1. Per germline, CDR1 SGHTA and CDR2 FQGNSA. The CDR3 has 19 residues. V lost 1 base, J lost 2 bases, and 14 bases stayed unmatched. In DNA, the CDR3 is TGTGCCAGCAGCTTAGTTGGGGACAGGGGACTCTCCCAAACCTACGAGCAGTACTTC. Residues: CASSLVGDRGLSQTYEQYF.

The rearrangement joins TRBV20-1 to TRBJ1-2, with a possible D match to TRBD1 (6 bases). Germline V lookup: CDR1 DFQATT, CDR2 SNEGSKA (reference sequence). The germline V and J ends were trimmed by 3 bases and 1 base, with 15 bases remaining between them. The CDR3 runs to 15 residues. CDR3: CSASSSQGNNYGYTF. The CDR3, as DNA: TGCAGTGCTAGTTCTTCACAGGGTAATAACTATGGCTACACCTTC.

The chain carries TRBV9 and TRBJ1-6, with 8 bases lining up with TRBD1. Germline V gene lookup returns CDR1 SGDLS and CDR2 YYNGEE. The CDR3 has 15 residues. The V gene end was trimmed by 3 bases and the J gene end by 7 bases; junction bases not matched to a gene: 6. CDR3 in DNA: TGTGCCAGCAGCGCTGGACAGGGAAAGAATTCACCCCTCCACTTT. Amino acid sequence: CASSAGQGKNSPLHF.

The V gene is TRBV5-4, the J gene TRBJ1-2, with D possibly being TRBD1 (6 bases). The germline V gene encodes CDR1 SGHNT and CDR2 YYREEE (reference sequence). Deletions cut 6 bases from V and 5 bases from J, with 17 bases between. The CDR3 extends over 14 amino acids. The DNA for the CDR3 is TGTGCCAGCACTCGGGGGGGACAAGGATATGGCTACACCTTC. Translated, it gives CASTRGGQGYGYTF.

This clone has only one observation. V usage is TRBV6-5 and J usage is TRBJ1-5; D may be TRBD1 (6 bases). Germline-derived CDR1 and CDR2 are MNHEY and SVGAGI. V was trimmed by 5 bases and J by 4 bases, leaving 12 bases between them. The CDR3 runs to 14 residues. The DNA for the CDR3 is TGTGCCAGCAGTCCACAGGGCCGGAATCAGCCCCAGCATTTT. Its translation: CASSPQGRNQPQHF.

This chain uses TRBV10-3 with TRBJ2-1; TRBD2 matches 11 bases. Looked up from germline, CDR1 is ENHRY and CDR2 is SYGVKD. V shed 8 bases, J shed 2 bases, and the junction held 11 bases outside the gene matches. This CDR3 has 17 residues. The CDR3 region has the DNA TGTGCCATCGGGGTAGCGGGAGGGTTGGATGCCTACAATGAGCAGTTCTTC. It specifies CAIGVAGGLDAYNEQFF.

V usage is TRBV7-8 and J usage is TRBJ2-7, with D hard to call. This CDR3 contains 11 residues. CDR1 and CDR2 from the germline V gene are SGHVS and FQNEAQ. Trimming left V 4 bases short and J 5 bases short, with 6 bases between. CDR3 sequence: CASSSEHEQYF. The DNA for the CDR3 is TGTGCCAGCAGCTCCGAGCACGAGCAGTACTTC.

V and J are TRBV21-1 and TRBJ2-4; the tabulated D call, TRBD1, remains unverified against the DNA. TRBV21-1 is flagged as a pseudogene. There are 17 residues in the CDR3. In nucleotides, the CDR3 is TGTGCCAGCAACTCGGACAGGGATCGTCTAGCCAAAAACATTCAGTACTTC. Protein product: CASNSDRDRLAKNIQYF.

The chain employs TRBV6-5 and TRBJ2-5, with 10 bases aligning to TRBD2. The V gene end was trimmed by 4 bases and the J gene end by 4 bases; junction bases not matched to a gene: 9. The CDR3 has 16 residues. Germline V lookup: CDR1 MNHEY, CDR2 SVGAGI. CDR3 in amino acids: CASSFSGRSAGETQYF. CDR3 nucleotide sequence: TGTGCCAGCAGTTTTAGCGGGAGGTCGGCCGGAGAGACCCAGTACTTC.

The chain is built from TRBV19 and TRBJ1-5; D is unresolved. CDR1 is LNHDA and CDR2 is SQIVND in the germline V gene (reference sequence). The CDR3 contains 16 residues. The V gene lost 4 bases and the J gene lost 1 base, with 14 bases spanning the gap. CDR3 in amino acids: CASSRREGGSNQPQHF. The CDR3 coding sequence is TGTGCCAGTAGTAGAAGGGAGGGCGGAAGCAATCAGCCCCAGCATTTT.

The chain links TRBV5-1 to TRBJ1-4; D may be TRBD1 (6 bases). With 2 bases removed from V and 7 bases from J, the gap between germline ends came to 15 bases. Germline-derived CDR1 and CDR2 are SGHRS and YFSETQ. The CDR3 covers 15 residues. DNA for the CDR3: TGCGCCAGCAGCTTACAGGGCCTAAGTACTGAAAAACTGTTTTTT. This translates into CASSLQGLSTEKLFF.